A selection of T cell receptor beta chains follows, all from one sample in a study of blood T cell repertoires in COVID-19. Profiled with immunoSEQ multiplex PCR; TCRdb holds only in-frame clones, not every one. This table has 150,000 to 200,000 clones, more than 65% appearing once. The sample comprised peripheral blood. Receptors were obtained from a woman of 80 years or more with acute or convalescent COVID-19. Both conserved end residues are part of each CDR3. The D gene is left open where the match is weak. Expanded clones are given a class, and other clones once, few, many or no size at all.

>14|.|.|TRBJ2-2|TRBV27
TGTGCCAGCAGTTCTGGACTTGGCGCCGGGGAGCTGTTTTTT
CASSSGLGAGELFF
>16|.|.|TRBJ1-4|TRBV4-1
TGCGCCAGCAGCCTCACAGGGCGGCAGATGGATGAAAAACTGTTTTTT
CASSLTGRQMDEKLFF
>14|.|.|TRBJ2-2|TRBV5-1
TGCGCCAGCAGCTTGGGCTCACCGGGGGGGGAGCTGTTTTTT
CASSLGSPGGELFF
>15|.|TRBD1|TRBJ2-2|TRBV7-2
TGTGCCAGCAGCCCACAGGGGATAGTGGCCGGGGAGCTGTTTTTT
CASSPQGIVAGELFF
>15|.|TRBD1|TRBJ2-3|TRBV18
TGTGCCAGCTCCCCCGACAGGGGCGGCACAGATACGCAGTATTTT
CASSPDRGGTDTQYF
>15|.|TRBD2|TRBJ2-7|TRBV10-1
TGCGCCAGCAGCCCGCTAGCGGGGGCGAACTACGAGCAGTACTTC
CASSPLAGANYEQYF
>15|.|.|TRBJ1-4|TRBV28
TGTGCCAGCAGTTTAGCCGCGCCCCAATATGAAAAACTGTTTTTT
CASSLAAPQYEKLFF
>15|once|.|TRBJ2-5|TRBV2
TGTGCCAGCAGTGAAAGGCGTCGGAGAGAAGAGACCCAGTACTTC
CASSERRRREETQYF
>12|many|TRBD1|TRBJ1-2|TRBV12-3/TRBV12-4
TGTGCCAGCAGCCGACAGGGGAATGGCTACACCTTC
CASSRQGNGYTF
>13|.|.|TRBJ2-1|TRBV3-1/TRBV3-2
TGTGCCAGCAGTCCCAGGGGTTCTAATGAGCAGTTCTTC
CASSPRGSNEQFF
>12|.|TRBD1|TRBJ2-1|TRBV29-1
TGCAGCGCCGGACAGGGAGGCAATGAGCAGTTCTTC
CSAGQGGNEQFF
>13|.|TRBD1|TRBJ1-2|TRBV29-1
TGCAGCGTTAACTCCGGGACAGGGAAGGGCTACACCTTC
CSVNSGTGKGYTF
>15|.|.|TRBJ1-1|TRBV19
TGTGCCACGAAGGTCGGGAGAGGGGTGAACACTGAAGCTTTCTTT
CATKVGRGVNTEAFF
>14|few|.|TRBJ1-4|TRBV29-1
TGCAGCGTTGAAGATGAAGGGGCAGGGGAAAAACTGTTTTTT
CSVEDEGAGEKLFF
>16|.|TRBD2|TRBJ2-1|TRBV24-1
TGTGCCACCAGTGATTCACTAGCGGGCAACTACAATGAGCAGTTCTTC
CATSDSLAGNYNEQFF
>14|once|TRBD1|TRBJ1-6|TRBV19
TGTGCCAGTAGTACACTACAGGGGAATTCACCCCTCCACTTT
CASSTLQGNSPLHF
>14|.|.|TRBJ2-7|TRBV4-2
TGTGCCAGCAGCCAAGATAGGGCTCGGGAGGAGCAGTACTTC
CASSQDRAREEQYF
>14|.|TRBD1|TRBJ1-5|TRBV2
TGTGCCAGCAGGAAGACAGGGGGGAATCAGCCCCAGCATTTT
CASRKTGGNQPQHF
>14|.|.|TRBJ2-4|TRBV30
TGTGCCTGGAGTATTCCCCTAGCCAAAAACATTCAGTACTTC
CAWSIPLAKNIQYF
>16|.|.|TRBJ2-3|TRBV7-2
TGTGCCAGCAGCTTAAGGGCGGGGCGGTTCACAGATACGCAGTATTTT
CASSLRAGRFTDTQYF
>15|.|TRBD1|TRBJ1-1|TRBV6-5
TGTGCCAGCAGGCGGACAGGGGCTTCGTACACTGAAGCTTTCTTT
CASRRTGASYTEAFF
>14|few|TRBD2|TRBJ2-7|TRBV5-4
TGTGCCAGCAGCTTGGCAAGGGGACTAGGGGAGCAGTACTTC
CASSLARGLGEQYF
>16|.|.|TRBJ1-3|TRBV4-1
TGCGCCAGCAGCCAAGGTCGATTTTACAGGGGAAACACCATATATTTT
CASSQGRFYRGNTIYF
>14|.|.|TRBJ1-1|TRBV6-5
TGTGCCAGCATTTTCTCAGGGGAAGGCACTGAAGCTTTCTTT
CASIFSGEGTEAFF
>13|once|.|TRBJ1-1|TRBV13
TGTGCCAGCAGCAGAGGCCTGAACACTGAAGCTTTCTTT
CASSRGLNTEAFF
>15|.|.|TRBJ1-1|TRBV9
TGTGCCAGCAGCGTAGGAGCAGGTCGGAACACTGAAGCTTTCTTT
CASSVGAGRNTEAFF
>12|.|.|TRBJ1-5|TRBV12-3/TRBV12-4
TGTGCCAGCAGTTTTTACGGTCAGCCCCAGCATTTT
CASSFYGQPQHF
>14|.|TRBD1|TRBJ1-6|TRBV27
TGTGCCAGCAGCCGGACAGGGAACAATTCACCCCTCCACTTT
CASSRTGNNSPLHF
>13|once|.|TRBJ1-5|TRBV6-5
TGTGCCAGCAGTTACGAGGGAAATCAGCCCCAGCATTTT
CASSYEGNQPQHF
>12|once|.|TRBJ1-4|TRBV28
TGTGCCAGCACCGCAACTAATGAAAAACTGTTTTTT
CASTATNEKLFF
>16|.|TRBD2|TRBJ2-3|TRBV5-1
TGCGCCAGCAGGCCCTTAACGGGGGGGGCATCAGATACGCAGTATTTT
CASRPLTGGASDTQYF
>15|.|.|TRBJ1-1|TRBV4-1
TGCGCCAGCAGCCAAGTTGGCCGCCTTAACACTGAAGCTTTCTTT
CASSQVGRLNTEAFF
>12|.|.|TRBJ2-1|TRBV6-5
TGTGCCAGCACCAACGCCGGGGGTGAGCAGTTCTTC
CASTNAGGEQFF
>14|.|TRBD1|TRBJ1-5|TRBV28
TGTGCCAGCAGTTTGGGGACAGGGAATCAGCCCCAGCATTTT
CASSLGTGNQPQHF
>11|few|.|TRBJ2-5|TRBV29-1
TGCAGCGTTGAAGAGAGTGAGACCCAGTACTTC
CSVEESETQYF
>16|.|.|TRBJ2-1|TRBV6-5
TGTGCCAGCAGTTCCGACCCAGGGGGGTCCTACAATGAGCAGTTCTTC
CASSSDPGGSYNEQFF
>15|.|TRBD1|TRBJ1-5|TRBV28
TGTGCCAGCAGTTCCGGGACAGGGGGCAATCAGCCCCAGCATTTT
CASSSGTGGNQPQHF
>17|few|.|TRBJ1-3|TRBV19
TGTGCCAGTAGTATTGGAACAGGCGGTGGCTCTGGAAACACCATATATTTT
CASSIGTGGGSGNTIYF
>14|.|TRBD1|TRBJ2-5|TRBV5-1
TGCGCCAGCAGCTTCCAGGGGGCTCGGGAGACCCAGTACTTC
CASSFQGARETQYF